This T cell receptor (beta chain) was captured in a study of blood T cell repertoires in COVID-19. The CDR3 contains 17 residues. Germline V gene sequence: CDR1 LNHNV, CDR2 YYDKDF (reference sequence). V was pared by 1 base and J by 0 bases, with 3 bases of the junction left unmatched. The protocol was immunoSEQ multiplex PCR, while the TCRdb copy is restricted to in-frame clones and leaves out a portion. The data hold about 220,000 clones, with 82% observed a single time. J is TRBJ2-3 and V is TRBV15; 11 bases match TRBD2. The material sequenced was peripheral blood. The sequence was obtained from a woman in her sixties or seventies with COVID-19, enrolled during active disease. This CDR3 reads CATSRGTSGRSTDTQYF. The CDR3 DNA reads as TGTGCCACCAGCAGAGGGACTAGCGGGCGCAGCACAGATACGCAGTATTTT. Full variable domain (missing parts from reference TRBV15 and TRBJ2-3): DAMVIQNPRYQVTQFGKPVTLSCSQTLNHNVMYWYQQKSSQAPKLLFHYYDKDFNNEADTPDNFQSRRPNTSFCFLDIRSPGLGDTAMYLCATSRGTSGRSTDTQYFGPGTRLTVL.